One and the same sample provided the 9 T cell receptor beta chains below, sequenced in a study of blood T cells in healthy people across ages. For the second PCR, which ran for about 6 to 11 cycles, a sample-barcoded 5' primer and a J-beta primer mix were used. MiXCR was run by TCRdb on the 5' RACE reads, yielding one entry per CDR3 protein. The table shows 1.5 million to 2 million distinct CDR3 sequences, with about 31% occurring only once. Material: blood. Receptors were obtained from a woman aged 25 to 39 in good health.

In this sample, this clonotype turned up a few times. The chain joins TRBV27 to TRBJ2-6; D is ambiguous. Germline V CDR1 and CDR2: MNHEY, SMNVEV (reference sequence). CDR3 length equals 15 residues. The ends were cut back, 0 bases at V and 3 bases at J, with 6 bases in the middle. Written as DNA, the CDR3 is TGTGCCAGCAGTTTATCGGGGTTTGGGGCCAACGTCCTGACTTTC. Translated: CASSLSGFGANVLTF. Variable domain in full (rest from reference TRBV27 and TRBJ2-6): EAQVTQNPRYLITVTGKKLTVTCSQNMNHEYMSWYRQDPGLGLRQIYYSMNVEVTDKGDVPEGYKVSRKEKRNFPLILESPSPNQTSLYFCASSLSGFGANVLTFGAGSRLTVL.

The V and J genes are TRBV7-9 and TRBJ2-3; 7 bases line up with TRBD2. The CDR3 contains 16 residues. Looked up from germline, CDR1 is SEHNR and CDR2 is FQNEAQ (reference sequence). V trimming: 4 bases; J trimming: 2 bases; junction bases outside the gene matches: 9. CDR3 in amino acids: CASSSVGLAATDTQYF. CDR3 nucleotide sequence: TGTGCCAGCAGCTCAGTAGGCCTAGCGGCCACAGATACGCAGTATTTT. The full variable domain, its missing parts supplied by reference TRBV7-9 and TRBJ2-3, is DTGVSQNPRHKITKRGQNVTFRCDPISEHNRLYWYRQTLGQGPEFLTYFQNEAQLEKSRLLSDRFSAERPKGSFSTLEIQRTEQGDSAMYLCASSSVGLAATDTQYFGPGTRLTVL.

A few counts support this clonotype. The chain employs TRBV30 and TRBJ2-5, with D maybe TRBD2 (6 bases). Germline V gene lookup returns CDR1 GTSNPN and CDR2 SVGIG (reference sequence). The CDR3 consists of 12 residues. Trimming pared 4 bases from V and 4 bases from J, leaving 10 bases between. The CDR3 is CAWNEGGETQYF. Written as DNA, the CDR3 is TGTGCCTGGAACGAGGGAGGAGAGACCCAGTACTTC.

There are a few counts of this clonotype. This chain joins TRBV3-1 and TRBJ2-1, with D perhaps TRBD2 (6 bases). Germline V gene sequence: CDR1 LGHDT, CDR2 YNNKEL (reference sequence). This CDR3 comprises 15 residues. Trimming cost V 4 bases and J 4 bases, with 14 bases left between them. The CDR3 nucleotides read TGTGCCAGCAGCCCAACAGCGGGCGGATACAATGAGCAGTTCTTC. Its translation is CASSPTAGGYNEQFF.

V and J are TRBV3-1 and TRBJ2-3, with D possibly called TRBD1 or TRBD2 (7 bases each). This CDR3 has 15 residues. V was shortened by 1 base and J by 6 bases, with 14 bases between the two germline ends. Germline V gene lookup returns CDR1 LGHDT and CDR2 YNNKEL (reference sequence). CDR3 sequence reads: CASSQVRGGLDTQYF. DNA of the CDR3: TGTGCCAGCAGCCAAGTCAGGGGGGGGCTGGATACGCAGTATTTT.

The chain carries TRBV12-3 or TRBV12-4 and TRBJ1-5; 8 bases map to TRBD1. With V trimmed by 5 bases and J by 6 bases, 9 bases remained unmatched. The CDR3 is made up of 15 amino acids. DNA for the CDR3: TGTGCCAGCAGTAGCGGACAGGGTGGGAGTCAGCCCCAGCATTTT. As protein: CASSSGQGGSQPQHF.

Notes on this clonotype: At one end, the junction sequence differs from germline, possibly due to a read error. The chain links TRBV7-2 to TRBJ2-2; D remains ambiguous. The CDR3 consists of 13 residues. Per the germline V gene, CDR1 is SGHTA and CDR2 is FQGNSA. CDR3 in amino acids: CANSFTNTGELFF. Here the CDR3 DNA reads TGTGCCAACAGCTTCACGAACACCGGGGAGCTGTTTTTT.

The chain carries TRBV10-1 and TRBJ2-1; D unclear. Germline assignment: CDR1 WNHNN and CDR2 SYGVQD (reference sequence). The CDR3 is made up of 14 amino acids. Deletions cut 6 bases from V and 8 bases from J, with 17 bases between. Here the CDR3 reads CASRPGRVRDEQFF. The CDR3 DNA reads as TGCGCCAGCAGGCCCGGTAGGGTTCGGGATGAGCAGTTCTTC.

J is TRBJ2-1 and V is TRBV20-1, with no clear D. Trimming took off 3 bases at V and 4 bases at J, with 10 bases between the two ends. CDR3 length equals 13 residues. Germline CDR1 reads DFQATT; CDR2 reads SNEGSKA (reference sequence). CDR3 residues: CSASATTYNEQFF. CDR3 DNA: TGCAGTGCTAGCGCAACCACGTACAATGAGCAGTTCTTC.